The entry that follows covers one T cell receptor beta chain sequence. The junction shows a germline mismatch at one end, possibly a read error. CDR1 and CDR2 from the germline V gene are SGHKS and YYEKEE (reference sequence). This CDR3 spans 14 amino acids. As processed by the authors: Cell counts per sample came from amplifying reference gene primers. Data came from immunoSEQ multiplex PCR; TCRdb stores just in-frame clones and leaves some out. V, J and clone size were drawn from that table, and D and trimming were deduced from the DNA. The table lists hundreds of thousands of clones, 70% to 90% of them singletons. The sample belongs to a study of blood T cell repertoires in COVID-19. In the study overall: Spain, Italy and the United States supplied samples that represented acute and convalescent COVID-19. Nucleic acid was either cDNA or gDNA, and it came from T cells, B-cell-depleted T cells, or PBMCs.

The rearrangement joins TRBV5-5 to TRBJ2-4; 10 nucleotides match TRBD2. This TCR came from a woman between 18 and 29 years old who had recovered from COVID-19. Sequencing was performed on peripheral blood. The CDR3 reads CASSLGSGRPRDDF. The DNA of the CDR3 is TGTGCCAGCAGCTTGGGTAGCGGGAGGCCCAGAGATGACTTC.